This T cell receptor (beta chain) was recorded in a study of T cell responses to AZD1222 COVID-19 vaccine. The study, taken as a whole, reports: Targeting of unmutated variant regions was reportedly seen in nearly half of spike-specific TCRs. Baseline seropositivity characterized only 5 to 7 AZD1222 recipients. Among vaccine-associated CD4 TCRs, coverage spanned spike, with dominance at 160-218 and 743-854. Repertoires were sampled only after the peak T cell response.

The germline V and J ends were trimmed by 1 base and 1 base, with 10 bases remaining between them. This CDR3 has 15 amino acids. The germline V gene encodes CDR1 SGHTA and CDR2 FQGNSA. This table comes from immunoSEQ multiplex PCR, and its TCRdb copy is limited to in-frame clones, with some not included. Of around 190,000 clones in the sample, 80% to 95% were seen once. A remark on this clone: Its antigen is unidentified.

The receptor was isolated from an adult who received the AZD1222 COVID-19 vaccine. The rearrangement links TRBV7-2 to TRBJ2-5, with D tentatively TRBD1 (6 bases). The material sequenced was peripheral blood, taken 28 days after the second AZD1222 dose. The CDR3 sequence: CASSLVGGIQETQYF. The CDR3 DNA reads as TGTGCCAGCAGCTTAGTTGGGGGCATCCAAGAGACCCAGTACTTC.